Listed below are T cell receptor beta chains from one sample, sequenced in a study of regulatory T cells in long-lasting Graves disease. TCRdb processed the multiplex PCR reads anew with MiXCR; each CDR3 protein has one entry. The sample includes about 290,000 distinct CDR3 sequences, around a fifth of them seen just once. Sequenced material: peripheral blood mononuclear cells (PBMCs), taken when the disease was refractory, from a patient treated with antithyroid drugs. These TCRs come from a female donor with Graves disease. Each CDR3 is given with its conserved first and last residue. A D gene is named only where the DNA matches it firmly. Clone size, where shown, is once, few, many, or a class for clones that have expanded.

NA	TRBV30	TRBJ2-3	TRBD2	CAWSNAGAADTQYF	TGTGCCTGGAGTAATGCGGGAGCGGCAGATACGCAGTATTTT
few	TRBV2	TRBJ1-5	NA	CASSPNDYQPQHF	TGTGCCAGCAGCCCCAACGACTATCAGCCCCAACATTTT
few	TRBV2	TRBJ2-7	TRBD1	CASSFPPDREDNEQYF	TGTGCCAGCAGTTTCCCGCCGGACAGGGAGGATAACGAGCAGTACTTC
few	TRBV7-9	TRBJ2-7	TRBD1	CATGDRVLSQYF	TGTGCTACGGGGGACAGGGTATTATCGCAGTACTTC
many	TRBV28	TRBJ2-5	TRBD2	CASNPGGLETQYF	TGTGCCAGCAACCCGGGAGGTTTGGAGACCCAGTACTTC
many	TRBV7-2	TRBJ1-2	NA	CASSFKGEVGGYTF	TGTGCCAGCAGCTTTAAAGGCGAGGTCGGTGGCTACACCTTC
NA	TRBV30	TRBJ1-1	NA	CAWAELDTEAFF	TGTGCCTGGGCAGAGTTGGACACTGAAGCTTTCTTT
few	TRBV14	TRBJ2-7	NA	CASSQDLAREQYF	TGTGCCAGCAGCCAAGATTTGGCCCGCGAGCAGTACTTC
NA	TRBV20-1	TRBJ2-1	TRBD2	CSATTGGGEQFF	TGCAGTGCTACGACGGGAGGGGGTGAGCAGTTCTTC
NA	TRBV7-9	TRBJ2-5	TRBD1	CASSKPGQGQETQYF	TGTGCCAGCAGCAAACCGGGACAGGGCCAAGAGACCCAGTACTTC
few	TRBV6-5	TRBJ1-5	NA	CASSYSITSNQPQHF	TGTGCCAGCAGTTACTCGATAACCAGCAATCAGCCCCAGCATTTT
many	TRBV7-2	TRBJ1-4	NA	CASSLVASTNEKLFF	TGTGCCAGCAGCTTAGTAGCTTCAACTAATGAAAAACTGTTTTTT
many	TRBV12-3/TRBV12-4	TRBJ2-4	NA	CASSLGLSFDIQYF	TGTGCCAGCAGTTTAGGACTATCGTTTGACATTCAGTACTTC
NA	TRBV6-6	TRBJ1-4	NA	CASSYSTVSNEKLFF	TGTGCCAGCAGTTACTCGACGGTATCTAATGAAAAACTGTTTTTT
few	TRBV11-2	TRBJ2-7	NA	CASSNRGSYEQYF	TGTGCCAGCAGCAATAGAGGGAGCTACGAGCAGTACTTC
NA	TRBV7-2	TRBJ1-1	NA	CASSTMRSGDTEAFF	TGCGCCAGCAGCACGATGCGTTCAGGTGACACTGAAGCTTTCTTT
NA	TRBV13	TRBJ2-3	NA	CASRSGTEYSDTQYF	TGTGCCAGCCGTTCCGGGACGGAATATTCAGATACGCAGTATTTT
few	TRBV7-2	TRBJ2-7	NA	CASSLEGNYYEQYF	TGTGCCAGCAGCTTAGAAGGGAACTACTACGAGCAGTACTTC
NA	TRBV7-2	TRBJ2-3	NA	CASSLPTGAGTDTQYF	TGTGCCAGCAGCCTACCGACAGGCGCCGGCACAGATACGCAGTATTTT
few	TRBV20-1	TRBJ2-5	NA	CSGWGPGVQETQYF	TGCAGTGGTTGGGGACCTGGGGTCCAAGAGACCCAGTACTTC
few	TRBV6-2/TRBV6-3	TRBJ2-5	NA	CASSSGRRETQYF	TGTGCCAGCAGTTCCGGGAGAAGAGAGACCCAGTACTTC
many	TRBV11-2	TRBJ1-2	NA	CASSGIAGPRGGGYTF	TGTGCCAGCAGCGGAATAGCAGGGCCCCGTGGCGGCGGCTACACCTTC
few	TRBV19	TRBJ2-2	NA	CASCHPGHVSGELFF	TGTGCCAGTTGTCACCCGGGACATGTTTCGGGGGAGCTGTTTTTT
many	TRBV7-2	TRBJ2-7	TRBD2	CASSLPSGSTAYEQYF	TGTGCCAGCAGCTTACCTAGCGGGTCCACCGCCTACGAGCAGTACTTC
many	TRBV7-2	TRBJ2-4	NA	CASSFTGTWEKNIQYF	TGTGCCAGCAGCTTTACCGGGACTTGGGAAAAAAACATTCAGTACTTC
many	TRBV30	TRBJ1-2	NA	CAWSVPGRYTF	TGTGCCTGGAGTGTTCCAGGGAGATACACCTTC
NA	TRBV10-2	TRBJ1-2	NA	CASSEGDYGYTF	TGCGCCAGCAGTGAGGGAGACTATGGCTACACCTTC
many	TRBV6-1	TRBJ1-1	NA	CASSRGLRNTEAFF	TGTGCCAGCAGTCGCGGGCTACGGAACACTGAAGCTTTCTTT
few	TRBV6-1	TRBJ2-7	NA	CASSVLGSGPEYF	TGTGCCAGCAGTGTCCTAGGATCTGGACCCGAGTACTTC
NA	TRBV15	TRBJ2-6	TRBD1	CATSTRNRGVSGANVLTF	TGTGCCACCAGCACCAGAAACAGGGGGGTGTCAGGGGCCAACGTCCTGACTTTC
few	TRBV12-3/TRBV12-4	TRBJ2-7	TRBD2	CASSLDMGFGGSYEQYF	TGTGCCAGCAGTCTCGATATGGGATTTGGCGGGAGCTACGAGCAGTACTTC
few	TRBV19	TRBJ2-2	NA	CASSMGGDLAGELFF	TGTGCCAGTAGTATGGGCGGAGACCTAGCCGGGGAGCTGTTTTTT
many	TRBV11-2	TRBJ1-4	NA	CASSLSWSLNEKLFF	TGTGCCAGCAGCTTGTCGTGGAGCCTTAATGAAAAACTGTTTTTT
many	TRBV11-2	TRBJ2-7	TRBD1	CASSFGTATYEQYF	TGTGCCAGCAGCTTTGGGACAGCTACCTACGAGCAGTACTTC
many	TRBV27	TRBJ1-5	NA	CASSLGDGYQPQHF	TGTGCCAGCAGTTTAGGGGACGGATATCAGCCCCAGCATTTT
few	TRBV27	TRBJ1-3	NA	CASSLSTGNTIYF	TGTGCCAGCAGTTTATCAACAGGGAACACCATATATTTT
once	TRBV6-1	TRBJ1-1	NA	CASTPTSGVWTEAFF	TGTGCCAGCACTCCAACGTCAGGGGTGTGGACTGAAGCTTTCTTT